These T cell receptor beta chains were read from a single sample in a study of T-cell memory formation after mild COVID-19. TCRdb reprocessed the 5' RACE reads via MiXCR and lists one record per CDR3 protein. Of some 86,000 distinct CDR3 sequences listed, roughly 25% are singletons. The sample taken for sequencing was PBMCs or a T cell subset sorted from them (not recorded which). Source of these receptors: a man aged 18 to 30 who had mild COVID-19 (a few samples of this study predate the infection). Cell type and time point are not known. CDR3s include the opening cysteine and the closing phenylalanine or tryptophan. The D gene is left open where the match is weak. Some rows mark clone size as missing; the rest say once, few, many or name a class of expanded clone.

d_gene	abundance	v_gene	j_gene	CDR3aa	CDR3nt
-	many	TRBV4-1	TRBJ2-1	CASSQDYVVGRLSSYNEQFF	TGCGCCAGCAGCCAAGATTATGTTGTGGGGCGCCTAAGCTCCTACAATGAGCAGTTCTTC
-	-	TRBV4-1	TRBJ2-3	CASSHQEDTDTQYF	TGCGCCAGCAGCCACCAAGAAGACACAGATACGCAGTATTTT
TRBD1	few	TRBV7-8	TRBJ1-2	CASSLLGQGYGYTF	TGTGCCAGCAGCCTGCTGGGACAGGGCTATGGCTACACCTTC
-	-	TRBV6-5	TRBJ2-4	CASSNRTPGNIQYF	TGTGCCAGCAGTAACAGGACTCCCGGAAACATTCAGTACTTC
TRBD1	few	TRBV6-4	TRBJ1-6	CASSDGTGGSPLHF	TGTGCCAGCAGTGACGGGACAGGGGGTTCACCCCTCCACTTT
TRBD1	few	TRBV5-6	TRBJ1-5	CASSFGTGVNQPQHF	TGTGCCAGCAGCTTTGGGACAGGCGTTAATCAGCCCCAGCATTTT
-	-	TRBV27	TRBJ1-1	CASSLLGKGNEAFF	TGTGCCAGCAGTTTACTGGGGAAAGGAAATGAAGCTTTCTTT
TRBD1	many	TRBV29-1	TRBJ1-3	CSVSRTGGGRNTIYF	TGCAGCGTCTCCCGGACAGGGGGTGGAAGAAACACCATATATTTT
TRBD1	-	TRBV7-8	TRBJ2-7	CASSLALETGGYEQYF	TGTGCCAGCAGCTTAGCGCTGGAGACAGGGGGCTACGAGCAGTACTTC
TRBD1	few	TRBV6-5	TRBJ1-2	CASSYSQGANYGYTF	TGTGCCAGCAGTTACTCGCAGGGGGCTAACTATGGCTACACCTTC
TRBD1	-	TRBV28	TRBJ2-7	CASSFDRENRDEQYF	TGTGCCAGCAGCTTCGACAGGGAGAACCGGGACGAGCAGTACTTC
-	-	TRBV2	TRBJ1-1	CASIKGLGTEAFF	TGTGCCAGCATCAAGGGGCTTGGCACTGAAGCTTTCTTT
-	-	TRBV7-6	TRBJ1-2	CASSLGGNYGYTF	TGTGCCAGCAGCTTAGGAGGGAACTATGGCTACACCTTC
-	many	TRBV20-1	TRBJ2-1	CSARDRGRWYNEQFF	TGCAGTGCTAGAGATCGGGGGCGGTGGTACAATGAGCAGTTCTTC
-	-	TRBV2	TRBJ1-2	CASSESVWGPDGYTF	TGTGCCAGCAGTGAAAGCGTGTGGGGGCCGGATGGCTACACCTTC
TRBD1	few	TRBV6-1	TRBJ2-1	CASRRQGYNEQFF	TGTGCCAGCAGGCGACAGGGGTACAATGAGCAGTTCTTC
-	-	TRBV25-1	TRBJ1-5	CATQNGGSNQPQHF	TGTGCCACCCAGAATGGGGGGAGCAATCAGCCCCAGCATTTT
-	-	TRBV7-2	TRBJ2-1	CASSLDAPTYNEQFF	TGTGCCAGCAGCTTGGATGCTCCTACCTACAATGAGCAGTTCTTC
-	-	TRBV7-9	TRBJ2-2	CASSLGVHRELFF	TGTGCCAGCAGTCTGGGGGTCCACCGGGAGCTGTTTTTT
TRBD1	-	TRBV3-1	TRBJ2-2	CASSGQGTNTGELFF	TGTGCCAGCAGTGGACAGGGGACGAACACCGGGGAGCTGTTTTTT
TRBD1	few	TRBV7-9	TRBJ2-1	CASSRAGQGYNEQFF	TGTGCCAGCAGTAGGGCGGGACAGGGATACAATGAGCAGTTCTTC
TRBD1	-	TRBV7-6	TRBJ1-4	CASSFSPRQGGEKLFF	TGTGCCAGCAGCTTTTCCCCTCGACAGGGAGGTGAAAAACTGTTTTTT
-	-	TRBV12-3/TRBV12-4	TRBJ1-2	CASSVDSPANYGYTF	TGTGCCAGCAGTGTTGACAGCCCAGCTAACTATGGCTACACCTTC
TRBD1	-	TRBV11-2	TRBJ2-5	CASSGQTGAKETQYF	TGTGCCAGCAGCGGACAGACAGGGGCCAAAGAGACCCAGTACTTC
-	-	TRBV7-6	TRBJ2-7	CASGPREVYEQYF	TGTGCCAGCGGCCCCCGGGAAGTTTACGAGCAGTACTTC
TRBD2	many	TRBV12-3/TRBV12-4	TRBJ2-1	CASSPSGGAYNEQFF	TGTGCCAGCAGCCCTAGCGGGGGGGCCTACAATGAGCAGTTCTTC
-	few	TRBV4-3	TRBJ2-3	CASSQDLIDTQYF	TGCGCCAGCAGCCAAGATTTGATAGATACGCAGTATTTT
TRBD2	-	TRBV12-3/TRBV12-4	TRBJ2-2	CASNPPPGGHTGELFF	TGTGCCAGCAACCCCCCTCCGGGGGGGCACACCGGGGAGCTGTTTTTT
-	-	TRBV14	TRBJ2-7	CASSLHPGTYEQYF	TGTGCCAGCAGCTTGCACCCAGGGACCTACGAGCAGTACTTC
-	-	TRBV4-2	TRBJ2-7	CASSQRFAGAYEQYF	TGTGCCAGCAGCCAAAGGTTCGCAGGAGCCTACGAGCAGTACTTC
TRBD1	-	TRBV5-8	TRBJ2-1	CASSSGTGHNEQFF	TGTGCCAGCAGCTCCGGGACAGGGCACAATGAGCAGTTCTTC
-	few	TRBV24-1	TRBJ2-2	CATSDFRPTGELFF	TGTGCCACCAGTGATTTCCGGCCCACCGGGGAGCTGTTTTTT
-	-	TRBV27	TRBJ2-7	CASSRVTTITF	TGTGCCAGCAGCAGAGTGACCACCATAACTTTC
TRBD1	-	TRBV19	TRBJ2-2	CASTLLTGGMTGELFF	TGTGCCAGTACCCTCCTGACAGGGGGGATGACCGGGGAGCTGTTTTTT
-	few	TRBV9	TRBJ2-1	CASSVGTEQFF	TGTGCCAGCAGCGTGGGGACCGAGCAGTTCTTC
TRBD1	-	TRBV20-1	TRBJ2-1	CSASSGQEQFF	TGCAGTGCTAGCTCGGGACAGGAGCAGTTCTTC
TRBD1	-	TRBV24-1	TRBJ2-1	CATSDFGQGIHNEQFF	TGTGCCACCAGTGATTTCGGACAGGGTATTCACAATGAGCAGTTCTTC
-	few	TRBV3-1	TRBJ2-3	CASSWGKSTDTQYF	TGTGCCAGCAGCTGGGGAAAGAGCACAGATACGCAGTATTTT
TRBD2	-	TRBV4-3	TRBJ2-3	CASSQASSGGAPLTDTQYF	TGCGCCAGCAGCCAAGCTAGTAGCGGGGGGGCGCCCCTCACAGATACGCAGTATTTT
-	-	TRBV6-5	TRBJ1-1	CASSVAVYTEAFF	TGTGCCAGCAGTGTCGCGGTTTACACTGAAGCTTTCTTT